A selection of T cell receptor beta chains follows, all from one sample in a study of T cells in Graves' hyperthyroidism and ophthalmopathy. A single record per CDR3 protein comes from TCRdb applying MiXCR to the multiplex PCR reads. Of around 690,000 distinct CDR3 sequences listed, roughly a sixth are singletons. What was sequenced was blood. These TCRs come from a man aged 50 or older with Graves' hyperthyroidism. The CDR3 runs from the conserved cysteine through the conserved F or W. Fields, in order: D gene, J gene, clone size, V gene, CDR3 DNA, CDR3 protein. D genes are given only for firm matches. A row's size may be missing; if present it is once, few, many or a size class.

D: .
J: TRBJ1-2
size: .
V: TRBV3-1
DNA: TGTGCCAGCAGCCCCGGGACATACTATGGCTACACCTTC
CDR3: CASSPGTYYGYTF

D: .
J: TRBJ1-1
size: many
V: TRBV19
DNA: TGTGCCAGTACCCCGGGGGTTATAGACACTGAAGCTTTCTTT
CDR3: CASTPGVIDTEAFF

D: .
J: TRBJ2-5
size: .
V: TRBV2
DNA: TGTGCCAGCAGTGATGAGGGGGTAGCGGGCCAAGAGACCCAGTACTTC
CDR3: CASSDEGVAGQETQYF

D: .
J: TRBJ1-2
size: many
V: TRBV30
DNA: TGTGCCTGGAGAGGAGAACCTAACTATGGCTACACCTTC
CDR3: CAWRGEPNYGYTF

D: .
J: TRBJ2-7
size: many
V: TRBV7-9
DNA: TGTGCCAGCAGCTCCACGGGAGTCAATCCCTACGAGCAGTACTTC
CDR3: CASSSTGVNPYEQYF

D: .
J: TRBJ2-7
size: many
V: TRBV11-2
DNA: TGTGCCAGCAGCTTACTCCAGGGCCCTTGGTCCTACGAGCAGTACTTC
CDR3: CASSLLQGPWSYEQYF

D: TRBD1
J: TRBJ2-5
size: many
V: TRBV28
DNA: TGTGCCAGCAGTTTATTTTTCGGGACAGGGGGAGAGACCCAGTACTTC
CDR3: CASSLFFGTGGETQYF

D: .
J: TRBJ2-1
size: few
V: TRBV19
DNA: TGTGCCAGTAGTCCGGGGGACCGTTTCTCCTACAATGAGCAGTTCTTC
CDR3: CASSPGDRFSYNEQFF

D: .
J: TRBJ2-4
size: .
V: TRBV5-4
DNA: TGTGCCAGCAGCTCCCCAGGGGCGGCCAAAAACATTCAGTACTTC
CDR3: CASSSPGAAKNIQYF

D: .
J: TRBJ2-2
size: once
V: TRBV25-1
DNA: TGTGCCAGCAGTGAACAGAGTAGCGGGAACACCGGGGAGCTGTTTTTT
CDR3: CASSEQSSGNTGELFF

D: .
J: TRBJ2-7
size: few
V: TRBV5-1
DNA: TGCGCCAGCAGCTTGGGAGACAGCAGGAGCTCCTACGAGCAGTACTTC
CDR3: CASSLGDSRSSYEQYF

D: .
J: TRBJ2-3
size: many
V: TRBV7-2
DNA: TGTGCCAGCAGCTTAATAAGAGATACGCAGTATTTT
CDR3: CASSLIRDTQYF

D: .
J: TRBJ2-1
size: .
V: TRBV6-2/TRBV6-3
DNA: TGTGCCAGCAGCCATCAAGTGGGCGGTGAGCAGTTCTTC
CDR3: CASSHQVGGEQFF

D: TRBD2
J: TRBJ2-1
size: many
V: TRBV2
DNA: TGTGCCAGCTCCTCAGCGGGGCCGACGTTCTTC
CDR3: CASSSAGPTFF

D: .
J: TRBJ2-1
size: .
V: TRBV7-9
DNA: TGTGCCAGCAGCTTCCGGGACGCGGAGCAGTTCTTC
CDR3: CASSFRDAEQFF

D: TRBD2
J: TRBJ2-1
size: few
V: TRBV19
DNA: TGTGCCAGTAGGACCGGGACTAGCGGGATGGATGAGCAGTTCTTC
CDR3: CASRTGTSGMDEQFF

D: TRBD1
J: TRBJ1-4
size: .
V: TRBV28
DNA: TGTGCCAGCCTTACAGGGGGATCTAATGAAAAACTGTTTTTT
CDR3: CASLTGGSNEKLFF

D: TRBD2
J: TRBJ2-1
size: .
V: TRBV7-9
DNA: TGTGCCAGCAGCTTACGTTTCAGCGGGACTAGCGACCTCTCCTACAATGAGCAGTTCTTC
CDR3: CASSLRFSGTSDLSYNEQFF

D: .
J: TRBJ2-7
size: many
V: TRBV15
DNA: TGTGCCACCAGCAGAGATAAGGTTGCCTACGAGCAGTACTTC
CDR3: CATSRDKVAYEQYF

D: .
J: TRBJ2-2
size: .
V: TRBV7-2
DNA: TGTGCCAGCAGCGGACCAGCGCCCGAGGAGCTGTTTTTT
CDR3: CASSGPAPEELFF

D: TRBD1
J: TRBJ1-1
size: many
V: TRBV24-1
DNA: TGTGCCACCAGTGATTCCCGGACAGGGGGCAGGACTGAAGCTTTCTTT
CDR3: CATSDSRTGGRTEAFF

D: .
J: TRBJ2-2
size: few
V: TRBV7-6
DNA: TGTGCCAGCAGCTTTCGGACAGCTGCGAACACCGGGGAGCTGTTTTTT
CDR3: CASSFRTAANTGELFF

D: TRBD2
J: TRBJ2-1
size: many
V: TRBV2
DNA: TGTGCCAGCACCCCACGACCGACTAGCGGTGACAATGAGCAGTTCTTC
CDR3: CASTPRPTSGDNEQFF

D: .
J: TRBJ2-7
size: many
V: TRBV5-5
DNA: TGTGCCAGCAGCTTATTTCCAGGGGAAGCCTACGAGCAGTACTTC
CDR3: CASSLFPGEAYEQYF

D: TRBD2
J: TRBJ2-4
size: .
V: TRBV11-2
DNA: TGTGCCAGCAGCCCAACTAGCGGGAGGGACTTCCTAGCCAAAAACATTCAGTACTTC
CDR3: CASSPTSGRDFLAKNIQYF

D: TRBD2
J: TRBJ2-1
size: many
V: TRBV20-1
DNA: TGCAGTGCTTATCCTTTGCAGAGCGGGAGGGCCCGCGAGCAGTTCTTC
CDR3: CSAYPLQSGRAREQFF

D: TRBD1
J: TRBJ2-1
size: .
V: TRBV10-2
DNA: TGCGCCATCTCGAGGGGACAGGGGTTGGGTGAGCAGTTCTTC
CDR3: CAISRGQGLGEQFF

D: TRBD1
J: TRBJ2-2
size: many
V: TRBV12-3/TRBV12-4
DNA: TGTGCCAGCACTGTGGGACAGGGAAACACCGGGGAGCTGTTTTTT
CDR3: CASTVGQGNTGELFF

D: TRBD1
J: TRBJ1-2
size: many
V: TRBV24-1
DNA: TGTGCCACCAGTGATCCCGGGACAGGGGCCTATGGCTACACCTTC
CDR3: CATSDPGTGAYGYTF

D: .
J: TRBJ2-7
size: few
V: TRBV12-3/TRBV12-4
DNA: TGTGCCAGCAGTTTAGCCCCGTCGGTTACCTACGAGCAGTACTTC
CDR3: CASSLAPSVTYEQYF

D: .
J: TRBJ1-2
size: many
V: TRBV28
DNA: TGTGCCAGCAGTTTAGGAGGGGGGGGTGTTAACTATGGCTACACCTTC
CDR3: CASSLGGGGVNYGYTF

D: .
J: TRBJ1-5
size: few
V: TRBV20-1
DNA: TGCAGTGCTAGAGATTTGGGACATCTCTCACGGACCAATCAGCCCCAGCATTTT
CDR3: CSARDLGHLSRTNQPQHF

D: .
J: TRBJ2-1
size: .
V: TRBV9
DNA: TGTGCCAGCAGCACGACATTGTACAATGAGCAGTTCTTC
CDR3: CASSTTLYNEQFF

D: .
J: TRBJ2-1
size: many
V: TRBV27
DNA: TGTGCCAGCAAGGGCGGAGGACTTTACAATGAGCAGTTCTTC
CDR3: CASKGGGLYNEQFF

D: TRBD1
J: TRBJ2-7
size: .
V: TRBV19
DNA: TGTGCCAGTAGTATGGGACAGGGGGGATTTGAGCAGTACTTC
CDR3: CASSMGQGGFEQYF

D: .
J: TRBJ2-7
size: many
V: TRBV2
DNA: TGTGCCAGCAGTCGGGGTGATCCCTACGAGCAGTACTTC
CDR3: CASSRGDPYEQYF

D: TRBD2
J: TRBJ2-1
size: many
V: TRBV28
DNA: TGTGCCAGCAGCGAGGGACTAGCCTACAATGAGCAGTTCTTC
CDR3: CASSEGLAYNEQFF

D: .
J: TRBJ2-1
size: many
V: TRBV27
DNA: TGTGCCAGCAGTCCTGGACAGTCCTACAATGAGCAGTTCTTC
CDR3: CASSPGQSYNEQFF

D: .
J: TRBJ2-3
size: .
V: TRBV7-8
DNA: TGTGCCAGCAGCTTAGCGCGGGTCCCCGGACGAGATACGCAGTATTTT
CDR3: CASSLARVPGRDTQYF

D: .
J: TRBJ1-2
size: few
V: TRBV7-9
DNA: TGTGCCAGCAGCTTAGGGGACACAGGCTACACCTTC
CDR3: CASSLGDTGYTF

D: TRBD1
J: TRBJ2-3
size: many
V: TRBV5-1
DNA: TGCGCCAGCAGCTGGGAGGACAGGGACACAGATACGCAGTATTTT
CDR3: CASSWEDRDTDTQYF

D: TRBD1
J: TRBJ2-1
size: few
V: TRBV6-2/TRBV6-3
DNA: TGTGCCAGCAGTTACCAGGGGGCGTTTAATAATGAGCAGTTCTTC
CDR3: CASSYQGAFNNEQFF

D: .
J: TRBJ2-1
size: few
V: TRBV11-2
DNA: TGTGCCAGCAGCTTAGCCACAGGGTCCTACAATGAGCAGTTCTTC
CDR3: CASSLATGSYNEQFF

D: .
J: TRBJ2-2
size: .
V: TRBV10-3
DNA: TGTGCCACCGAAGGAGGCGGGATTATGAACACCGGGGAGCTGTTTTTT
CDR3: CATEGGGIMNTGELFF

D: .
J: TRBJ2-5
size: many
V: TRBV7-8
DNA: TGTGCCAGCAGGGTCGGGGGAGCCCAAGAGACCCAGTACTTC
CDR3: CASRVGGAQETQYF

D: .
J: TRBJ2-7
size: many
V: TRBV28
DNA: TGTGCCAGCAGTTTCCAGGACCTTTACGAGCAGTACTTC
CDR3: CASSFQDLYEQYF

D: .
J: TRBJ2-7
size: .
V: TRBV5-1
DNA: TGCGCCAGCAGCTTGTCTGGTCACGAGCAGTACTTC
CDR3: CASSLSGHEQYF

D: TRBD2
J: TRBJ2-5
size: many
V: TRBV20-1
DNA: TGCAGTGCTCTTTATACCGGGAGGGCCATGGAGACCCAGTACTTC
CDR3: CSALYTGRAMETQYF

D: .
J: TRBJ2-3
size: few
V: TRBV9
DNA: TGTGCCAGCAGCTTTCTACAGACCACAGATACGCAGTATTTT
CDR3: CASSFLQTTDTQYF

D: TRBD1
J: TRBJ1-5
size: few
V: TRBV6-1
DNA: TGTGCCGGCAGTGGGACAGTTTTCGACCAGCCCCAGCATTTT
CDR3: CAGSGTVFDQPQHF